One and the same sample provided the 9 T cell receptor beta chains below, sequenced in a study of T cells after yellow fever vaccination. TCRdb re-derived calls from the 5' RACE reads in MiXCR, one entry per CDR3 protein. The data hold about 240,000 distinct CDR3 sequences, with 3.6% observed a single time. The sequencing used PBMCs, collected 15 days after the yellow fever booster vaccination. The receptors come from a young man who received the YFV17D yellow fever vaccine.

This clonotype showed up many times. In DNA form, the CDR3 reads TGCGCCAGCAGCTTACCCTACACAGGGAAACGCTATGGCTACACCTTC. It yields the protein CASSLPYTGKRYGYTF. The rearrangement links TRBV5-1 to TRBJ1-2, with a weak D call TRBD1 (6 bases). The CDR3 is 16 amino acids. V was trimmed by 2 bases and J by 4 bases, leaving 18 bases between them. The germline CDR1 and CDR2 sequences are SGHRS and YFSETQ.

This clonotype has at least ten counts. The CDR3 DNA sequence: TGTGCCAGCAGAGAAGATTTGACCCGTACTGGCTACACCTTC. This gives the protein CASREDLTRTGYTF. The chain is built from TRBV6-2 or TRBV6-3 and TRBJ1-2; unclear D gene. The germline V and J ends were trimmed by 6 bases and 7 bases, with 18 bases remaining between them. The length of the CDR3 is 14 residues. CDR1 is MNHEY, CDR2 SVGEGT, per germline.

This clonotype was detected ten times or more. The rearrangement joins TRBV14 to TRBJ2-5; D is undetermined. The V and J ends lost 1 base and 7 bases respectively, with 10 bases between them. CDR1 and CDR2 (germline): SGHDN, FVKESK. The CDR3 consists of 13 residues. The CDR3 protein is CASSQAGSGTQYF. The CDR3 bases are TGTGCCAGCAGCCAAGCTGGGTCGGGGACCCAGTACTTC.

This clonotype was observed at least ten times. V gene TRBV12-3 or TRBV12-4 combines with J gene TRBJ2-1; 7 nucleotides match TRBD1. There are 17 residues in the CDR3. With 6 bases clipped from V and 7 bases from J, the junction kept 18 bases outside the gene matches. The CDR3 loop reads CASRPRPRDREMNEQFF. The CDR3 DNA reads TGTGCCAGCAGACCTCGACCCCGTGACAGGGAGATGAATGAGCAGTTCTTC.

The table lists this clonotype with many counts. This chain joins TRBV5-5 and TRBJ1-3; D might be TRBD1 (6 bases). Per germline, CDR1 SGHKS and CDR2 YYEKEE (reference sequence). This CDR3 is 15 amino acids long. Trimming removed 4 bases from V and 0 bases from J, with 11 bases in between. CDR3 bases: TGTGCCAGCAGCCCGAGGGGGAGCTCTGGAAACACCATATATTTT. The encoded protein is CASSPRGSSGNTIYF.

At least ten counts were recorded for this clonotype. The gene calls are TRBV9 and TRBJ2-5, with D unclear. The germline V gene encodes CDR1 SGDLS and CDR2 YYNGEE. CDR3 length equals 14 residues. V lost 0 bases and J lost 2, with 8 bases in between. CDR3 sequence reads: CASSVEARQETQYF. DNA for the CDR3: TGTGCCAGCAGCGTAGAGGCTAGGCAAGAGACCCAGTACTTC.

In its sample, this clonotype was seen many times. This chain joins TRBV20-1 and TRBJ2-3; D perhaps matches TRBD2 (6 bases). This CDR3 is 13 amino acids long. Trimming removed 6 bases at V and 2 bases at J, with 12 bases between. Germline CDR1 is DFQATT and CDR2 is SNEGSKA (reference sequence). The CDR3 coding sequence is TGCAGTGCAATAGCGGACCCCACAGATACGCAGTATTTT. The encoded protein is CSAIADPTDTQYF.

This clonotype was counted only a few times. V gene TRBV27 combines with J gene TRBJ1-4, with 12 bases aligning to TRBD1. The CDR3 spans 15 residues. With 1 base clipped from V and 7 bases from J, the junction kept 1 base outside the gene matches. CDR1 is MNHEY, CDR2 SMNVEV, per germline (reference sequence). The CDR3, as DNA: TGTGCCAGCAGTTTATGGGGACAGGGGGCTGAAAAACTGTTTTTT. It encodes CASSLWGQGAEKLFF.

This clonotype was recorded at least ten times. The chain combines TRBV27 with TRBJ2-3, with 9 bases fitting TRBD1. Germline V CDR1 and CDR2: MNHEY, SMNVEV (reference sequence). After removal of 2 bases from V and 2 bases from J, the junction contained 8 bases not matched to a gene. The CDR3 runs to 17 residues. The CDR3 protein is CASSLVDRGSVTDTQYF. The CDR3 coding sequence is TGTGCCAGCAGTTTAGTGGACAGGGGAAGCGTCACAGATACGCAGTATTTT.